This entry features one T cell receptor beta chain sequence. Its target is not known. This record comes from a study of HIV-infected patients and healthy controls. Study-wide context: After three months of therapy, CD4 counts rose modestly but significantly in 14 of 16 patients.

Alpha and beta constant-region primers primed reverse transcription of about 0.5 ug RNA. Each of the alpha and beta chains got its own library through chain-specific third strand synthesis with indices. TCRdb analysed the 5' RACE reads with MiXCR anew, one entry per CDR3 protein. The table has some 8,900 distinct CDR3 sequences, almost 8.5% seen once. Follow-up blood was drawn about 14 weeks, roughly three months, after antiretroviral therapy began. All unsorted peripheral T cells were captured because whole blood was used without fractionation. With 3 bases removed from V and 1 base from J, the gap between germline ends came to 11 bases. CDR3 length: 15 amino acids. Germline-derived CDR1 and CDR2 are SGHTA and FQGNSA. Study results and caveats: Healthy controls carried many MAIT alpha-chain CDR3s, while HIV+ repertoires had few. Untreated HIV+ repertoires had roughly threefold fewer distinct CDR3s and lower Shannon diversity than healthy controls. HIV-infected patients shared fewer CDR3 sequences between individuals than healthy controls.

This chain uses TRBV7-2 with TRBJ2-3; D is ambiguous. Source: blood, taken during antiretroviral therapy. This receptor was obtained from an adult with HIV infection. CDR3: CASSLTLPRTDTQYF. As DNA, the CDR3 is TGTGCCAGCAGCTTGACGCTTCCCCGCACAGATACGCAGTATTTT. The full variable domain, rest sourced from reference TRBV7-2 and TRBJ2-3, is GAGVSQSPSNKVTEKGKDVELRCDPISGHTALYWYRQSLGQGLEFLIYFQGNSAPDKSGLPSDRFSAERTGGSVSTLTIQRTQQEDSAVYLCASSLTLPRTDTQYFGPGTRLTVL.